This T cell receptor (beta chain) was profiled in a study of shared clonotypes between healthy human individuals. Study as a whole: CD4 naive and CD4 memory each took three plates per donor, while CD8 naive took two and CD8 memory one. Study results and limitations: Sequencing of the sorted subsets was shown by rarefaction to be incomplete despite large depth. Limitation of the genetic and exposure-history diversity represented came from the few donors. Relative to clonotypes present in all four donors, those not shared had lower generation probabilities.

This table comes from immunoSEQ multiplex PCR, and its TCRdb copy is limited to in-frame clones, with some not included. This sample carries roughly 500,000 clones, 90% to 96% of them seen once, and the ten largest clones take 0.06%. Germline V CDR1 and CDR2: SGHRS, YFSETQ. The V and J ends lost 9 bases and 0 bases respectively, with 17 bases between them. The CDR3 runs to 15 residues. Concerning this clone: Its antigen is not known.

The receptor was isolated from a woman in her 30s in good health. Sequencing was carried out using naive CD4+ T cells sorted from blood. Specified subset: CD45RA+ positively selected. This chain joins TRBV5-1 and TRBJ2-3; a weak D match, TRBD1 (6 bases). This chain's CDR3 is CATGSGDASTDTQYF. The CDR3 DNA sequence: TGCGCCACCGGCTCAGGGGATGCTAGCACAGATACGCAGTATTTT.